Shown below are 7 T cell receptor beta chains from a single sample sequenced in a study of cytomegalovirus exposure and HLA in healthy donors. The PCR made use of 60 Vbeta and 13 Jbeta primers. TCRdb's copy holds only in-frame clones and misses some; the assay was immunoSEQ multiplex PCR. The data contain 200,000 or so clones, about 84% of them singletons. Sequenced: PBMCs. The receptors here all came from a human donor in good health.

The genes are TRBV5-5 and TRBJ1-5; 7 bases line up with TRBD1. This CDR3 is 17 amino acids long. CDR1 SGHKS and CDR2 YYEKEE come from the germline V gene (reference sequence). V trimming: 0 bases; J trimming: 0 bases; junction bases outside the gene matches: 6. The CDR3 nucleotides are TGTGCCAGCAGCTTGGGGGACAGATTTTATAGCAATCAGCCCCAGCATTTT. Protein sequence: CASSLGDRFYSNQPQHF.

The J gene is TRBJ1-2, the V gene TRBV28; D gene ambiguous. Germline V gene lookup returns CDR1 MDHEN and CDR2 SYDVKM. This CDR3 is 16 amino acids long. V dropped 6 bases and J dropped 0 bases, with 17 bases sitting between them. CDR3 bases: TGTGCCAGCAGCTTCATCGGAGAGTTGCCTAACTATGGCTACACCTTC. Translating it yields CASSFIGELPNYGYTF.

V and J are TRBV6-1 and TRBJ2-7; 11 bases agree with TRBD2. Trimming at V came to 7 bases and at J to 2 bases, leaving 7 bases not matched to a gene. The CDR3 length is 15 residues. Germline V CDR1 and CDR2: MNHNS, SASEGT. The CDR3 nucleotides read TGTGCCAGCACTTTCACTAGCGGGAGACCCTACGAGCAGTACTTC. Amino acids: CASTFTSGRPYEQYF.

V usage is TRBV28 and J usage is TRBJ2-1; TRBD2 matches at 10 bases. J lost 4 bases, V lost 2 bases, and 5 bases had no gene match. Germline values: CDR1 MDHEN, CDR2 SYDVKM. The length of the CDR3 is 16 residues. The CDR3 sequence: CASSLQGLASYNEQFF. The CDR3 DNA is TGTGCCAGCAGTTTACAGGGACTAGCGTCATACAATGAGCAGTTCTTC.

The V gene is TRBV5-1, the J gene TRBJ1-1, with D tentatively TRBD1 (6 bases). CDR1 is SGHRS, CDR2 YFSETQ, per germline. Trimming took off 4 bases at V and 0 bases at J, with 10 bases between the two ends. This CDR3 comprises 14 residues. The CDR3 nucleotides are TGCGCCAGCAGCCACAGGGATATGAACACTGAAGCTTTCTTT. Residues: CASSHRDMNTEAFF.

This chain connects TRBV7-9 to TRBJ2-5, with D possibly being TRBD1 (5 bases). The CDR3 loop spans 15 amino acids. Germline values: CDR1 SEHNR, CDR2 FQNEAQ (reference sequence). The V gene lost 2 bases and the J gene lost 3 bases, with 13 bases spanning the gap. CDR3 DNA sequence: TGTGCCAGCAGCTTACTTTGGCAGGGCAAAGAGACCCAGTACTTC. Its translation: CASSLLWQGKETQYF. The entire variable domain, with the rest obtained from reference TRBV7-9 and TRBJ2-5, is as follows: DTGVSQNPRHKITKRGQNVTFRCDPISEHNRLYWYRQTLGQGPEFLTYFQNEAQLEKSRLLSDRFSAERPKGSFSTLEIQRTEQGDSAMYLCASSLLWQGKETQYFGPGTRLLVL.

The V gene is TRBV15, the J gene TRBJ2-3; D is uncertain. The CDR3 is 13 amino acids. V was cut by 1 base and J by 5 bases, with 7 bases left in between. CDR1 is LNHNV and CDR2 is YYDKDF in the germline V gene (reference sequence). Here the CDR3 reads CATSRVFIDTQYF. The CDR3 DNA is TGTGCCACCAGCAGAGTATTTATAGATACGCAGTATTTT.